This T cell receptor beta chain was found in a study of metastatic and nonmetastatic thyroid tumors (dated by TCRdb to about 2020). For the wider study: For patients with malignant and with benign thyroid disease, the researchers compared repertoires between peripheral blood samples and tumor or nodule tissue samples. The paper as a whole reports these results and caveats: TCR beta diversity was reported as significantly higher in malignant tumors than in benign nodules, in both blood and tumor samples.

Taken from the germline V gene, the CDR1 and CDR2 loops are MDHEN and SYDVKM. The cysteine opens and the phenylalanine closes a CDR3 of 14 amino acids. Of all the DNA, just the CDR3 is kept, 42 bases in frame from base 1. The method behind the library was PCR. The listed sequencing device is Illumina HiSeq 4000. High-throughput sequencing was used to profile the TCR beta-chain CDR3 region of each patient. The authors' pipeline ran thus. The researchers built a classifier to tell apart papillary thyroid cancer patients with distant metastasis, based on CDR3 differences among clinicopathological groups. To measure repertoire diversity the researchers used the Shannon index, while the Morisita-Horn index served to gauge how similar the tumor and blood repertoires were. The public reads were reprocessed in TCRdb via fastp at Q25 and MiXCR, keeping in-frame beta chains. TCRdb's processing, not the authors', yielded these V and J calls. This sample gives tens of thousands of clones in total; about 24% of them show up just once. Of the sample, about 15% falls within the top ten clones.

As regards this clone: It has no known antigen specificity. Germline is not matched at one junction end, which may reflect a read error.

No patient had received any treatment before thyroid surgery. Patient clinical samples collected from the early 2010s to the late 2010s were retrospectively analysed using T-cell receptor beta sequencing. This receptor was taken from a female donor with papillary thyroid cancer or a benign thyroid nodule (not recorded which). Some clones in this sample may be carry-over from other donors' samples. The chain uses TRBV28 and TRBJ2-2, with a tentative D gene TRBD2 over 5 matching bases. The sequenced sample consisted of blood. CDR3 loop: CASSPAAVTGQLFF. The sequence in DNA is TGTGCCAGCAGTCCCGCAGCGGTCACCGGGCAGCTGTTTTTC.